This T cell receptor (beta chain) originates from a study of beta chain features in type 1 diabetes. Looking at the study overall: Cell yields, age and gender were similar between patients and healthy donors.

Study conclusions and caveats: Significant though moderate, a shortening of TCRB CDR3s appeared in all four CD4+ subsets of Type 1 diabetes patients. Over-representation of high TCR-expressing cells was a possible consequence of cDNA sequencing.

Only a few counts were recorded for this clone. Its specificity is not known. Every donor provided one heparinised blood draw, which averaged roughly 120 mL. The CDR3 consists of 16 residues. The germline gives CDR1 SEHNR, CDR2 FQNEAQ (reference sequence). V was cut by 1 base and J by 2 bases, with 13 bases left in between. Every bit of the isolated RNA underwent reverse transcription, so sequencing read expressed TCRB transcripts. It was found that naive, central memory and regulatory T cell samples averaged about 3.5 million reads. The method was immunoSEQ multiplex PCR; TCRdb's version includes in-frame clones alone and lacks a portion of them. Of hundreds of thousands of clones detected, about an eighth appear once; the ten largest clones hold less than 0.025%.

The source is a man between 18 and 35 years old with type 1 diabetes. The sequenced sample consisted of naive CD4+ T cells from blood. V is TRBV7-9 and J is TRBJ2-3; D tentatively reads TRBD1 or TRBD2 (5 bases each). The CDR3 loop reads CASSLGVSGTTDTQYF. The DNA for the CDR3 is TGTGCCAGCAGCTTAGGTGTATCTGGGACCACAGATACGCAGTATTTT. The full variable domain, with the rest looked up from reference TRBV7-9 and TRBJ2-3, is DTGVSQNPRHKITKRGQNVTFRCDPISEHNRLYWYRQTLGQGPEFLTYFQNEAQLEKSRLLSDRFSAERPKGSFSTLEIQRTEQGDSAMYLCASSLGVSGTTDTQYFGPGTRLTVL.